Listed below are T cell receptor beta chains from one sample, sequenced in a study of shared clonotypes between healthy human individuals. The data were produced by immunoSEQ multiplex PCR, yet TCRdb's version contains in-frame clones alone and is incomplete. The data hold 1.5 million to 2.5 million clones, with about 95% observed a single time. The sample taken for sequencing was naive CD8+ T cells sorted from blood. These receptors were taken from a man in his late teens or twenties in good health. Each CDR3 is given with its conserved first and last residue. D genes are given only for firm matches. Expanded clones are given a class, and other clones once, few, many or no size at all.

TRBD1 | TRBJ2-2 | . | TRBV30 | CAPMVRDRATGELFF | TGTGCCCCGATGGTCCGGGACAGGGCCACCGGGGAGCTGTTTTTT
. | TRBJ2-7 | . | TRBV7-8 | CASSTGAGVSTYEQYF | TGTGCCAGCAGCACAGGGGCGGGGGTCTCCACCTACGAGCAGTACTTC
. | TRBJ2-2 | . | TRBV4-1 | CASSQENRPNTGELFF | TGCGCCAGCAGCCAAGAGAACAGACCAAACACCGGGGAGCTGTTTTTT
. | TRBJ2-7 | . | TRBV9 | CASSVAALSYEQYF | TGTGCCAGCAGCGTAGCCGCTTTATCCTACGAGCAGTACTTC
. | TRBJ2-5 | . | TRBV5-5 | CASSPDVNVYQETQYF | TGTGCCAGCAGCCCGGACGTCAATGTGTACCAAGAGACCCAGTACTTC
. | TRBJ2-7 | . | TRBV5-6 | CASSLDTSGGPTLLGEQYF | TGTGCCAGCAGCTTGGACACCAGTGGGGGACCCACCCTCCTCGGCGAGCAGTACTTC
. | TRBJ2-7 | . | TRBV7-9 | CASSPEGSGYYEQYF | TGTGCCAGCAGCCCCGAAGGTAGCGGCTACTACGAGCAGTACTTC
TRBD1 | TRBJ2-7 | . | TRBV4-1 | CASSQYVGTGAIYEQYF | TGCGCCAGCAGCCAATACGTAGGGACAGGGGCTATCTACGAGCAGTACTTC
. | TRBJ2-3 | . | TRBV30 | CAWSVDGSQLTDTQYF | TGTGCCTGGAGTGTCGACGGGAGTCAACTCACAGATACGCAGTATTTT
. | TRBJ2-5 | . | TRBV9 | CASSPEALVETQYF | TGTGCCAGCAGCCCGGAGGCTCTGGTGGAGACCCAGTACTTC
. | TRBJ1-3 | . | TRBV7-9 | CASSLMGAGNTIYF | TGTGCCAGCAGCTTAATGGGGGCCGGGAACACCATATATTTT
TRBD1 | TRBJ2-7 | . | TRBV29-1 | CSGGTGIGYEQYF | TGCAGCGGGGGGACAGGGATCGGCTACGAGCAGTACTTC
. | TRBJ2-5 | . | TRBV7-8 | CASSGDRGQETQYF | TGTGCCAGCAGCGGTGACCGGGGCCAAGAGACCCAGTACTTC
. | TRBJ1-4 | . | TRBV28 | CASSLRDTTNEKLFF | TGTGCCAGCAGCCTAAGGGACACAACTAATGAAAAACTGTTTTTT
TRBD2 | TRBJ2-5 | once | TRBV7-2 | CASSLRLAGGPVETQYF | TGTGCCAGCAGCTTAAGGCTAGCGGGAGGGCCGGTGGAGACCCAGTACTTC
. | TRBJ2-2 | . | TRBV9 | CASSPQSTGELFF | TGTGCCAGCAGCCCCCAGAGCACCGGGGAGCTGTTTTTT
TRBD2 | TRBJ2-1 | . | TRBV7-6 | CASSLEVLERDDSDNEQFF | TGTGCCAGCAGCTTAGAAGTGTTGGAGCGGGATGACAGTGACAATGAGCAGTTCTTC
. | TRBJ2-3 | . | TRBV9 | CASSVALTDTQYF | TGTGCCAGCAGCGTAGCACTGACAGATACGCAGTATTTT
TRBD2 | TRBJ2-1 | . | TRBV4-3 | CASSQGFAGLGDEQFF | TGCGCCAGCAGCCAAGGTTTTGCGGGACTAGGGGATGAGCAGTTCTTC
TRBD1 | TRBJ2-2 | once | TRBV4-3 | CASSHTQGAGELFF | TGCGCCAGCAGCCACACACAGGGGGCCGGGGAGCTGTTTTTT
. | TRBJ2-1 | . | TRBV5-6 | CASSYENNEQFF | TGTGCCAGCAGCTATGAAAACAATGAGCAGTTCTTC
TRBD1 | TRBJ1-1 | . | TRBV7-6 | CASSQRQGGDTEAFF | TGTGCCAGCAGCCAAAGACAGGGTGGGGACACTGAAGCTTTCTTT